The 22 T cell receptor beta chains given below trace back to one sample, sequenced in a study of cytomegalovirus exposure and HLA in healthy donors. Primers included in the PCR were 60 Vbeta and 13 Jbeta primers. TCRdb's table, derived via immunoSEQ multiplex PCR, lists solely in-frame clones and lacks some. The sample has about 150,000 clones, approximately 78% seen once; the top ten hold 2.4%. Material: PBMCs. The source of these receptors is a male donor in good health and CMV-seronegative.

This clone was detected once. The chain links TRBV7-8 to TRBJ2-7; 11 bases match TRBD2. Germline CDR1 and CDR2: SGHVS and FQNEAQ. V dropped 0 bases and J dropped 0; count of bases not matched to a gene: 19. This CDR3 is 22 amino acids long. The CDR3 nucleotides are TGTGCCAGCAGCTTAGCCCTAATTCTTAGCGGGAGGGCCCTCTCCTACTCCTACGAGCAGTACTTC. Encoded protein: CASSLALILSGRALSYSYEQYF.

The V and J genes are TRBV18 and TRBJ2-3; 14 bases align to TRBD2. After removal of 3 bases from V and 5 bases from J, the junction contained 4 bases not matched to a gene. Looked up from germline, CDR1 is KGHSH and CDR2 is LQKENI. The CDR3 length is 16 residues. The CDR3 DNA reads as TGTGCCAGCTCACCGACTAGCGGGGGGGCGTTAGATACGCAGTATTTT. Protein product: CASSPTSGGALDTQYF. Full variable domain (missing parts from reference TRBV18 and TRBJ2-3): NAGVMQNPRHLVRRRGQEARLRCSPMKGHSHVYWYRQLPEEGLKFMVYLQKENIIDESGMPKERFSAEFPKEGPSILRIQQVVRGDSAAYFCASSPTSGGALDTQYFGPGTRLTVL.

This chain connects TRBV4-3 to TRBJ1-6; weak D call: TRBD1 (5 bases). This CDR3 has 15 amino acids. V was shortened by 6 bases and J by 6 bases, with 15 bases between the two germline ends. In germline, CDR1 is LGHNA, CDR2 YSLEER. Here the CDR3 reads CASRLAGKTNSPLHF. CDR3 coding DNA: TGCGCCAGCAGGCTTGCAGGGAAAACTAATTCACCCCTCCACTTT.

This clone showed up just a few times. The chain has TRBV6-5 and TRBJ2-5, with 12 bases matching TRBD2. Losses at the gene ends were 5 bases for V and 5 bases for J; bases not matched to a gene: 6. Germline CDR1 is MNHEY and CDR2 is SVGAGI. The CDR3 runs to 15 residues. CDR3: CASSALAGGSETQYF. CDR3 nucleotides: TGTGCCAGCAGTGCCCTAGCGGGGGGGAGTGAGACCCAGTACTTC.

The genes are TRBV7-2 and TRBJ1-5, with no clear D. Germline V gene sequence: CDR1 SGHTA, CDR2 FQGNSA. Trimming took off 1 base at V and 5 bases at J, with 6 bases between the two ends. The CDR3 loop spans 13 amino acids. CDR3 coding DNA: TGTGCCAGCAGCTTAGAACGGGATCAGCCCCAGCATTTT. Protein: CASSLERDQPQHF.

The genes are TRBV21-1 and TRBJ2-5; the table's TRBD2 call for D was not verified on the DNA. TRBV21-1 is shown as a pseudogene. There are 15 residues in the CDR3. CDR3 DNA: TGTGCCAGCAGCAAAGCGGGACTCTACCAAGAGACCCAGTACTTC. Protein: CASSKAGLYQETQYF.

The J gene is TRBJ1-4, the V gene TRBV5-8; TRBD1 aligns across 7 bases. The V segment lost 1 base and the J segment 5 bases; nucleotides outside the gene matches: 11. The length of the CDR3 is 17 residues. Germline V gene lookup returns CDR1 SGHTS and CDR2 YDEGEE. The CDR3 is CASSLPTPGGRNEKLFF. As DNA, the CDR3 is TGTGCCAGCAGCTTGCCGACCCCAGGGGGGAGGAATGAAAAACTGTTTTTT.

The rearrangement links TRBV2 to TRBJ2-1; 12 bases align to TRBD2. CDR3 length: 15 residues. The V gene end was trimmed by 6 bases and the J gene end by 8 bases; junction bases not matched to a gene: 8. Germline-derived CDR1 and CDR2 are SNHLY and FYNNEI. The CDR3 reads CASRKPSGGAYEQFF. In DNA, the CDR3 is TGTGCCAGCAGGAAACCTAGCGGGGGGGCCTATGAGCAGTTCTTC. The entire variable domain, with the rest obtained from reference TRBV2 and TRBJ2-1, is as follows: EPEVTQTPSHQVTQMGQEVILRCVPISNHLYFYWYRQILGQKVEFLVSFYNNEISEKSEIFDDQFSVERPDGSNFTLKIRSTKLEDSAMYFCASRKPSGGAYEQFFGPGTRLTVL.

The chain recombines TRBV10-1 with TRBJ2-5, with TRBD1 identical over 7 bases. Germline V gene lookup returns CDR1 WNHNN and CDR2 SYGVQD (reference sequence). V lost 2 bases, J lost 3 bases, and 12 bases stayed unmatched. CDR3 length: 17 amino acids. The CDR3 DNA follows: TGCGCCAGCAGTGAGACCCCCCCGGGACAGATTAAAGAGACCCAGTACTTC. Translated: CASSETPPGQIKETQYF.

This chain links TRBV21-1 with TRBJ1-2; the table's TRBD1 call for D was not verified on the DNA. TRBV21-1 is noted as a pseudogene. The CDR3 contains 13 residues. Here the CDR3 DNA reads TGTGCCAGCAGCTACAGGGGTGATTGCGGCTACACCTTC. Protein sequence: CASSYRGDCGYTF.

This clone has more than one count but fewer than ten. The V and J genes are TRBV5-6 and TRBJ2-4; 12 nucleotides line up with TRBD2. CDR3 length: 16 amino acids. The germline gives CDR1 SGHDT, CDR2 YYEEEE. With 4 bases clipped from V and 7 bases from J, the junction kept 9 bases outside the gene matches. The CDR3 loop is CASSRMTSGGLNIQYF. The CDR3 DNA reads as TGTGCCAGCAGCAGAATGACTAGCGGGGGTCTTAACATTCAGTACTTC.

This clone appeared a few times. V is TRBV4-1 and J is TRBJ1-1; D may be TRBD1 (5 bases). CDR3 size: 13 residues. Trimming shortened V by 0 bases and J by 11 bases, and 13 bases separated the two germline ends. Germline assignment: CDR1 MGHRA and CDR2 YSYEKL. CDR3 nucleotide sequence: TGCGCCAGCAGCCAAGACAGCGGGGCGATGGCTTTCTTT. This gives the protein CASSQDSGAMAFF.

The CDR3 reads CSVPRGGHYGYTF. The CDR3 DNA reads as TGCAGCGTGCCCCGGGGGGGACACTATGGCTACACCTTC. V gene TRBV29-1 combines with J gene TRBJ1-2; D is possibly TRBD1 (5 bases). The germline V gene encodes CDR1 SQVTM and CDR2 ANQGSEA. Trimming shortened V by 6 bases and J by 3 bases, and 14 bases separated the two germline ends. CDR3 size: 13 residues.

A word on this clone: One end of the junction fails to match germline, which may point to a read error. The V and J genes are TRBV11-2 and TRBJ2-7, with TRBD2 matching over 10 bases. Germline loops: CDR1 SGHAT, CDR2 FQNNGV. The CDR3 has 19 amino acids. The CDR3: CASSLDLGLAGDSVGEQYF. CDR3 in DNA: TGTGCCAGCAGTTTAGATCTAGGGCTAGCGGGAGATTCGGTAGGCGAGCAGTACTTC.

This clone was counted between two and nine times. The chain combines TRBV30 with TRBJ1-5; possibly TRBD1 for D (5 bases). The CDR3 has 14 amino acids. The germline CDR1 and CDR2 sequences are GTSNPN and SVGIG (reference sequence). V was cut by 0 bases and J by 6 bases, with 12 bases left in between. This CDR3 reads CAWSVKSGGQPQHF. CDR3 bases: TGTGCCTGGAGTGTAAAGTCGGGGGGTCAGCCCCAGCATTTT.

This clone was observed a handful of times. The chain couples TRBV6-5 to TRBJ1-1; 7 bases align to TRBD1. The CDR3 has 12 residues. After removal of 5 bases from V and 9 bases from J, the junction contained 6 bases not matched to a gene. The germline V gene encodes CDR1 MNHEY and CDR2 SVGAGI. CDR3 in amino acids: CASSTRDSKAFF. CDR3 sequence (DNA): TGTGCCAGCAGTACCAGGGACAGTAAAGCTTTCTTT.

This chain links TRBV7-3 with TRBJ2-7; 8 positions match TRBD2. Germline CDR1 and CDR2: SGHTA and FQGTGA. Losses at the gene ends were 6 bases for V and 1 base for J; bases not matched to a gene: 5. The CDR3 has 14 amino acids. In DNA, the CDR3 is TGTGCCAGCAGTTCGACTAGCGCTTCCTACGAGCAGTACTTC. The encoded protein is CASSSTSASYEQYF.

The rearrangement uses TRBV11-2 and TRBJ1-6; no firm D call. The V and J ends lost 0 bases and 12 bases respectively, with 12 bases between them. From germline, CDR1 is SGHAT and CDR2 FQNNGV. This CDR3 is 14 amino acids long. In nucleotides, the CDR3 is TGTGCCAGCAGCTTAGAGCGCGGAGGCCGACCCCTCCACTTT. Encoded protein: CASSLERGGRPLHF.

This sequence joins TRBV5-6 and TRBJ2-1, with 9 bases fitting TRBD2. The V segment lost 2 bases and the J segment 2 bases; nucleotides outside the gene matches: 2. Germline V CDR1 and CDR2: SGHDT, YYEEEE. This CDR3 spans 15 amino acids. The CDR3 DNA reads TGTGCCAGCAGCTTAGTAGCGGGAGCCTACAATGAGCAGTTCTTC. Amino acid sequence: CASSLVAGAYNEQFF.

The V and J genes are TRBV6-6 and TRBJ1-4; 8 bases fit TRBD1. CDR1 MNHNY and CDR2 SVGAGI come from the germline V gene (reference sequence). The CDR3 sequence is 16 residues long. V shed 6 bases and J 5 bases; nucleotides not matched to a gene: 11. CDR3 bases: TGTGCCAGCAGCCTCACTTCAGGGGGCCCAAATGAAAAACTGTTTTTT. This encodes CASSLTSGGPNEKLFF.

The gene calls are TRBV10-3 and TRBJ1-3, with D perhaps matching TRBD1 (6 bases). The CDR3 is 16 amino acids. In germline, CDR1 is ENHRY, CDR2 SYGVKD. V gave up 3 bases and J gave up 3 bases, with 15 bases separating them. CDR3: CAISDIGGLVGNTIYF. The DNA of the CDR3 is TGTGCCATCAGTGATATCGGGGGGCTGGTTGGAAACACCATATATTTT.

The chain recombines TRBV21-1 with TRBJ2-2; the table's D call of TRBD1 was not tested on the DNA. TRBV21-1 is given as a pseudogene. CDR3 length: 17 residues. The chain's CDR3 is CAGPGQGGSIFAGELFF. As DNA, the CDR3 is TGTGCCGGGCCGGGACAGGGAGGATCGATTTTTGCCGGGGAGCTGTTTTTT.